One sample yielded the 32 T cell receptor beta chains listed below, sequenced in a study of regulatory T cells in long-lasting Graves disease. Assembly of TCR beta libraries relied on iRepertoire HTBI primers together with Arm-PCR of CDR3 regions. TCRdb re-called the multiplex PCR reads through MiXCR, storing one row per CDR3 protein. The profile covers roughly 500,000 distinct CDR3 sequences, with less than 15% appearing a single time and approximately 9.3% taken by the ten largest. Time point of the sample: newly diagnosed GD, antithyroid drugs for less than 3 months. Extracted PBMC RNA gave rise to the TCR library. Separately, the same data were catalogued under a study of T cells in Graves' hyperthyroidism and ophthalmopathy.

This specimen was peripheral blood mononuclear cells (PBMCs), taken at new diagnosis, from a patient treated with antithyroid drugs. The receptors originated from a man aged 25 to 45 with Graves disease.

In its sample, this clonotype was seen many times. The chain uses TRBV20-1 and TRBJ2-5; D is undetermined. The CDR3 has 14 amino acids. Germline values: CDR1 DFQATT, CDR2 SNEGSKA (reference sequence). Between the trimmed V and J ends, which lost 1 base and 1 base, there was a span of 10 bases. The CDR3 DNA reads TGCAGTGCTAGAGCGAGCAACGCCCAAGAGACCCAGTACTTC. It is translated as CSARASNAQETQYF.

The rearrangement uses TRBV15 and TRBJ1-1; a weak D match, TRBD1 (5 bases). From germline, CDR1 is LNHNV and CDR2 YYDKDF (reference sequence). CDR3 length: 14 residues. The V gene lost 0 bases and the J gene lost 6 bases, with 11 bases spanning the gap. CDR3 loop: CATSRDRGAAEAFF. The CDR3 bases are TGTGCCACCAGCAGAGATAGAGGGGCCGCTGAAGCTTTCTTT.

This clonotype has only a few counts. A far larger clone is a single base away, which makes a read error likely. The missing conserved phenylalanine or tryptophan at the end of this CDR3 makes a read error likely. The chain employs TRBV6-2 or TRBV6-3 and TRBJ2-7, with 9 bases matching TRBD1. Germline CDR1 is MNHEY and CDR2 is SVGEGT. Trimming cost V 2 bases and J 2 bases; bases outside gene matches: 4. The CDR3 spans 15 residues. Here the CDR3 DNA reads TGTGCCAGCAGTTACCGCGACAGGGGGGCCTACGAGCAGTACCTC. Translation gives CASSYRDRGAYEQYL.

Worth noting for this clonotype: A much larger clone is a single base away; this may be a read error. The chain couples TRBV20-1 to TRBJ2-7, with 8 nucleotides matching TRBD1. The ends lost 6 bases at V and 0 bases at J; junction bases unmatched: 7. Germline CDR1 DFQATT, CDR2 SNEGSKA (reference sequence). This CDR3 has 14 amino acids. CDR3 in amino acids: CSAPPGGLSYEQYF. The CDR3 DNA follows: TGCAGTGCCCCACCAGGGGGCCTCTCCTACGAGCAGTACTTC.

The rearrangement joins TRBV4-1 to TRBJ2-2, with 10 bases matching TRBD2. The J segment lost 8 bases and the V segment lost 4 bases, leaving 4 bases of the junction unmatched. CDR3 length equals 14 residues. Germline V gives CDR1 MGHRA, CDR2 YSYEKL. The CDR3 spells CASSRDSGRGELFF. Written as DNA, the CDR3 is TGCGCCAGCAGCCGGGATAGCGGGAGGGGGGAGCTGTTTTTT.

This clonotype was counted only a few times. This chain links TRBV18 with TRBJ2-7; 11 bases line up with TRBD2. There are 15 residues in the CDR3. CDR1 is KGHSH and CDR2 is LQKENI in the germline V gene. J lost 5 bases, V lost 3 bases, and 6 bases had no gene match. The CDR3 protein is CASSPLAGGQNEQYF. The CDR3 DNA reads TGTGCCAGCTCACCGCTAGCGGGAGGACAGAACGAGCAGTACTTC.

This clonotype has ten or more counts. This rearrangement joins TRBV19 to TRBJ2-6, with D possibly being TRBD1 (6 bases). Germline CDR1 reads LNHDA; CDR2 reads SQIVND (reference sequence). Trimming took 1 base from V and 7 from J, leaving 11 bases between them. The CDR3 contains 15 residues. The chain's CDR3 is CASSIGDTNANVLTF. As DNA, the CDR3 is TGTGCCAGTAGTATAGGGGACACCAATGCCAACGTCCTGACTTTC.

In its sample, this clonotype was seen many times. The rearrangement links TRBV6-2 or TRBV6-3 to TRBJ2-7; 10 bases are a match to TRBD2. V lost 5 bases to trimming and J lost 4 bases; unmatched junction nucleotides: 8. The CDR3 runs 15 residues. Germline CDR1 is MNHEY and CDR2 is SVGEGT. The CDR3: CASSHTSGIRYEQYF. CDR3 nucleotide sequence: TGTGCCAGCAGTCATACTAGCGGGATAAGATACGAGCAGTACTTC.

This clonotype appeared a few times. The J gene is TRBJ2-1, the V gene TRBV19; 8 bases agree with TRBD2. This CDR3 has 15 residues. Per germline, CDR1 LNHDA and CDR2 SQIVND (reference sequence). J was trimmed by 1 base and V by 5 bases; bases with no gene match: 4. In nucleotides, the CDR3 is TGTGCCAGTAGTTTTAGCGGGGTTTCCTACAATGAGCAGTTCTTC. It yields the protein CASSFSGVSYNEQFF.

This clonotype turned up a few times. The genes are TRBV19 and TRBJ2-2; D is ambiguous. Trimming stripped 6 bases from V and 5 bases from J, with 13 bases between. Germline values: CDR1 LNHDA, CDR2 SQIVND (reference sequence). CDR3 size: 14 residues. This chain's CDR3 is CASRGPGRTGELFF. CDR3 DNA sequence: TGTGCCAGTAGAGGTCCAGGCCGGACCGGGGAGCTGTTTTTT.

This clonotype was observed a few times. The chain employs TRBV14 and TRBJ2-7; the match to TRBD1 covers 7 bases. Trimming removed 4 bases from V and 5 bases from J; junction bases left unmatched: 5. From germline, CDR1 is SGHDN and CDR2 FVKESK. This CDR3 region has 13 residues. The CDR3 region is CASSPNTGDEQYF. The CDR3 DNA reads TGTGCCAGCAGCCCAAATACAGGGGACGAGCAGTACTTC.

This clonotype was detected only a few times. The genes are TRBV20-1 and TRBJ1-1; no firm D call. CDR1 and CDR2 from the germline V gene are DFQATT and SNEGSKA (reference sequence). The CDR3 has 12 residues. The V gene lost 6 bases and the J gene lost 0 bases, with 8 bases spanning the gap. The CDR3 here is CSASTMNTEAFF. The CDR3 DNA is TGCAGTGCAAGCACAATGAACACTGAAGCTTTCTTT.

The chain combines TRBV11-2 with TRBJ2-1; no firm D call. Germline CDR1 and CDR2: SGHAT and FQNNGV. V was pared by 3 bases and J by 5 bases, with 8 bases between. This CDR3 contains 13 residues. The CDR3 DNA sequence: TGTGCCAGCAGCTTTTATGTGGACAATGAGCAGTTCTTC. Translation: CASSFYVDNEQFF.

The sample holds many counts of this clonotype. The chain uses TRBV2 and TRBJ2-7; TRBD1 matches 10 bases. The ends lost 8 bases at V and 4 bases at J; junction bases unmatched: 8. Looked up from germline, CDR1 is SNHLY and CDR2 is FYNNEI. CDR3 length: 14 residues. CDR3 nucleotides: TGTGCCAGCTGGCCGGGACAGGGGTCGTACGAGCAGTACTTC. This sequence encodes CASWPGQGSYEQYF.

This clonotype showed up many times. The chain uses TRBV27 and TRBJ1-1, with D possibly being TRBD1 (6 bases). This CDR3 has 16 amino acids. Per the germline V gene, CDR1 is MNHEY and CDR2 is SMNVEV (reference sequence). The V gene lost 5 bases and the J gene lost 6 bases, with 22 bases spanning the gap. CDR3 sequence reads: CASSPLGGPGGPEAFF. CDR3 in DNA: TGTGCCAGCAGTCCCCTCGGGGGCCCTGGGGGACCTGAAGCTTTCTTT.

This clonotype was recorded many times. The J gene is TRBJ2-3, the V gene TRBV5-1; D may correspond to TRBD1 or TRBD2 (5 bases each). Trimming stripped 4 bases from V and 2 bases from J, with 20 bases between. Germline V gene sequence: CDR1 SGHRS, CDR2 YFSETQ. CDR3 length: 17 amino acids. The CDR3: CASSRAGALSLTDTQYF. The CDR3 DNA reads TGCGCCAGCAGCCGGGCCGGGGCCTTGAGCCTCACAGATACGCAGTATTTT.

This clonotype has at least ten counts. V is TRBV19 and J is TRBJ2-7; D is possibly TRBD1 or TRBD2 (6 bases each). Per germline, CDR1 LNHDA and CDR2 SQIVND (reference sequence). Trimming took off 9 bases at V and 7 bases at J, with 22 bases between the two ends. This CDR3 has 14 residues. This CDR3 is CASEAGWGAEEQYF. The CDR3 nucleotides read TGTGCCAGCGAAGCCGGATGGGGGGCGGAAGAGCAGTACTTC.

This CDR3 reads CAIRGDSTTQETQYF. CDR3 nucleotides: TGTGCCATCAGAGGGGACAGTACGACCCAAGAGACCCAGTACTTC. The chain is built from TRBV10-3 and TRBJ2-5, with 7 bases matching TRBD1. Germline CDR1 and CDR2: ENHRY and SYGVKD. The ends lost 6 bases at V and 1 base at J; junction bases unmatched: 8. The CDR3 length is 15 residues.

The gene calls are TRBV7-7 and TRBJ2-5; possible D gene TRBD2, 6 bases. V was clipped by 2 bases and J by 5 bases, with 27 bases between them. In germline, CDR1 is SSHAT, CDR2 FNYEAQ (reference sequence). The CDR3 totals 19 residues. The CDR3 bases are TGTGCCAGCAGCTTACCCCCTAAAGGATCGGGGGATCCCAGGGAGACCCAGTACTTC. It is translated as CASSLPPKGSGDPRETQYF.

This sequence joins TRBV5-1 and TRBJ1-1; D unclear. The length of the CDR3 is 14 residues. Per germline, CDR1 SGHRS and CDR2 YFSETQ. V lost 0 bases, J lost 1 base, and 7 bases lay in between. In DNA, the CDR3 is TGCGCCAGCAGCTTGGCGCAGCAGAACACTGAAGCTTTCTTT. Amino acid sequence: CASSLAQQNTEAFF.

J is TRBJ1-2 and V is TRBV20-1; perhaps TRBD1 as D (6 bases). CDR1 is DFQATT and CDR2 is SNEGSKA in the germline V gene (reference sequence). Deletions cut 5 bases from V and 0 bases from J, with 13 bases between. This CDR3 contains 14 residues. The CDR3 is CSAHREWPNYGYTF. CDR3 DNA sequence: TGCAGTGCTCACAGGGAATGGCCTAACTATGGCTACACCTTC.

This clonotype was seen more than once but under ten times. The chain joins TRBV30 to TRBJ2-4; D perhaps matches TRBD2 (6 bases). Trimming took off 8 bases at V and 6 bases at J, with 11 bases between the two ends. This CDR3 is built from 11 residues. Germline CDR1 and CDR2: GTSNPN and SVGIG (reference sequence). The CDR3: CAGGVGNIQYF. CDR3 sequence (DNA): TGTGCCGGCGGGGTTGGAAACATTCAGTACTTC.

This clonotype was found many times. The chain couples TRBV2 to TRBJ2-5; 7 bases are shared with TRBD1. After removal of 6 bases from V and 3 bases from J, the junction contained 10 bases not matched to a gene. The CDR3 runs to 15 residues. In germline, CDR1 is SNHLY, CDR2 FYNNEI. The CDR3: CASRKFSTGEETQYF. DNA for the CDR3: TGTGCCAGCAGGAAATTTAGTACAGGGGAAGAGACCCAGTACTTC.

The chain joins TRBV12-3 or TRBV12-4 to TRBJ1-3; possible D gene TRBD1, 5 bases. The V gene lost 3 bases and the J gene lost 2 bases, with 14 bases spanning the gap. The CDR3 covers 16 residues. This CDR3 reads CASSFRQGRPGNTIYF. In DNA, the CDR3 is TGTGCCAGCAGTTTTCGGCAGGGAAGGCCTGGAAACACCATATATTTT.

There are a few counts of this clonotype. This chain connects TRBV11-2 to TRBJ2-7; TRBD2 is a possible D gene (6 bases). V was trimmed by 4 bases and J by 3 bases, leaving 10 bases between them. From germline, CDR1 is SGHAT and CDR2 FQNNGV. The CDR3 totals 13 residues. CDR3 nucleotides: TGTGCCAGCAGCTCCGGGACTCACTACGAGCAGTACTTC. This gives the protein CASSSGTHYEQYF.

This clonotype showed up many times. V and J are TRBV6-1 and TRBJ1-5; no reliable D call. CDR1 MNHNS and CDR2 SASEGT come from the germline V gene. The CDR3 runs to 19 residues. The V end lost 0 bases, the J end lost 4 bases, and 22 bases lay between the germline ends. Here the CDR3 DNA reads TGTGCCAGCAGTGAAGCGGCTTTAGGGATCCGGGAGGAAAATCAGCCCCAGCATTTT. This gives the protein CASSEAALGIREENQPQHF.

In its sample, this clonotype was seen many times. The chain has TRBV25-1 and TRBJ2-2; D is unclear. Germline assignment: CDR1 MGHDK and CDR2 SYGVNS. Trimming stripped 4 bases from V and 8 bases from J, with 11 bases between. CDR3 length: 13 amino acids. The CDR3 region has the DNA TGTGCCAGCAGTGTTGATAAGATAGGGGAGCTGTTTTTT. This translates into CASSVDKIGELFF.

The V gene is TRBV5-4, the J gene TRBJ2-3; perhaps TRBD2 as D (6 bases). CDR1 SGHNT and CDR2 YYREEE come from the germline V gene (reference sequence). Trimming took off 1 base at V and 3 bases at J, with 12 bases between the two ends. This CDR3 contains 15 residues. CDR3 bases: TGTGCCAGCAGCTTGTATTTAGCGGAAACAGATACGCAGTATTTT. Encoded protein: CASSLYLAETDTQYF.

This clonotype turned up a few times. The J gene is TRBJ2-7, the V gene TRBV5-1, with TRBD1 matching 7 bases. CDR1 is SGHRS and CDR2 is YFSETQ in the germline V gene. V was pared by 2 bases and J by 0 bases, with 2 bases of the junction left unmatched. The CDR3 is made up of 14 amino acids. As DNA, the CDR3 is TGCGCCAGCAGCTTAGACAGGGACTCCTACGAGCAGTACTTC. Residues: CASSLDRDSYEQYF. Filled out from reference TRBV5-1 and TRBJ2-7, the complete variable domain reads KAGVTQTPRYLIKTRGQQVTLSCSPISGHRSVSWYQQTPGQGLQFLFEYFSETQRNKGNFPGRFSGRQFSNSRSEMNVSTLELGDSALYLCASSLDRDSYEQYFGPGTRLTVT.

The genes are TRBV29-1 and TRBJ1-2, with D maybe TRBD1 (6 bases). Trimming left V 4 bases short and J 5 bases short, with 14 bases between. The germline CDR1 and CDR2 sequences are SQVTM and ANQGSEA. This CDR3 has 13 residues. This CDR3 reads CSVGGAGAYGYTF. The CDR3 DNA reads TGCAGCGTTGGGGGGGCGGGAGCATATGGCTACACCTTC.

This clonotype was counted ten times or more. The chain carries TRBV2 and TRBJ1-5; TRBD1 matches 7 bases. J gave up 6 bases and V 1 base, and 3 bases lay outside the gene matches. Germline CDR1 SNHLY, CDR2 FYNNEI. The CDR3 is 14 residues long. CDR3 protein: CASSEERGLQPQHF. The CDR3 DNA is TGTGCCAGCAGTGAAGAAAGGGGGCTTCAGCCCCAGCATTTT.

This clonotype was found many times. The V call is TRBV12-3 or TRBV12-4, the J call TRBJ2-2, with D tentatively TRBD2 (6 bases). The CDR3 is made up of 15 amino acids. Trimming took 4 bases from V and 8 from J, leaving 17 bases between them. The CDR3 sequence is CASSSEAGLSGELFF. For the CDR3, the DNA is TGTGCCAGCAGTTCTGAGGCGGGGCTCTCGGGGGAGCTGTTTTTT.